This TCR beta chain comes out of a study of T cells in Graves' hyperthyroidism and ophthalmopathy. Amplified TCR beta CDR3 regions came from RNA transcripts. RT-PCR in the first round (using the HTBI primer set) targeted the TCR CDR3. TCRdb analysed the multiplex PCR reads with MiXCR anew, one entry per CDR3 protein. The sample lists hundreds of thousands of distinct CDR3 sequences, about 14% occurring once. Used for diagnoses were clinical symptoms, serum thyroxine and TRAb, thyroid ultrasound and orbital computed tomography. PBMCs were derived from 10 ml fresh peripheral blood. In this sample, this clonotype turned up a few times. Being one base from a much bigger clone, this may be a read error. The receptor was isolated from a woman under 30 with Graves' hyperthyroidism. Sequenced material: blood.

The CDR3 bases are TGCGCCAGCAGCTGGCCGAGACTAGCGGGAGGGCTTAGGAGGAACACAGATACGCAGTATTTT. Its protein product is CASSWPRLAGGLRRNTDTQYF. The V and J genes are TRBV5-1 and TRBJ2-3; 14 nucleotides line up with TRBD2. The germline CDR1 and CDR2 sequences are SGHRS and YFSETQ. CDR3 size: 21 residues. V shed 3 bases, J shed 2 bases, and the junction held 17 bases outside the gene matches.